This T cell receptor (beta chain) came from a study of glioma-infiltrating T cells after dendritic cell vaccination. Study summary: Dendritic cell vaccination trial patients had either newly diagnosed or recurrent glioblastoma.

Clones were sequenced by immunoSEQ multiplex PCR, and TCRdb holds only the in-frame ones, with some missing. The table includes fewer than 90,000 clones, roughly 87% detected once. The CDR3 has 16 residues. Germline assignment: CDR1 MNHEY and CDR2 SVGAGI. V shed 4 bases and J 0 bases; nucleotides not matched to a gene: 5. Comments on this clone: The sample holds other DNA sequences that translate to the same CDR3.

Time point noted: after dendritic cell vaccination, including at tumor progression/relapse. Before vaccination, two weeks after the third vaccination, and at progression, PBMC were collected. The source material was blood, sampled after dendritic cell vaccination. The genes are TRBV6-5 and TRBJ2-3; 9 bases line up with TRBD1. This receptor was taken from a human donor with glioblastoma. The CDR3 sequence: CASSSLGQGSTDTQYF. The DNA of the CDR3 is TGTGCCAGCAGTTCCTTGGGACAGGGCAGCACAGATACGCAGTATTTT.